Sequencing of this TCR beta chain was carried out in a study of shared clonotypes between healthy human individuals. Into CD45RA+ naive and CD45RA-negative memory subsets, the CD4+ cells were split. In regard to this clone: As yet, its antigen is unknown.

Study findings and constraints: Generally, naive subsets came out with larger estimated richness than memory subsets.

Per the authors' pipeline: ImmunoSEQ output held junction-only sequences without quality scores, so filtering differed. Libraries were prepared by immunoSEQ multiplex PCR; TCRdb keeps only in-frame clonotypes and omits some of them. The DNA gave D and trimming, while V, J and clone size come from that table. In the table there are around 1.1 million clones, roughly 77% of which are singletons. The CDR3 has 19 amino acids. Germline V gives CDR1 GTSNPN, CDR2 SVGIG (reference sequence). Germline trimming cut 2 bases from V and 3 bases from J; bases unmatched to any gene: 13. The sample was memory CD4+ T cells from PBMCs. The subset: CD45RA-negative fraction. This TCR came from a man aged 18 to 30 in good health. Some clones in this sample may be carry-over from other donors' samples. The chain has TRBV30 and TRBJ1-4; 12 bases map to TRBD1. The DNA of the CDR3 is TGTGCCTGGAGTCACTCGGCCGGGACAGGGGGCTCGGCTAATGAAAAACTGTTTTTT. Its protein product is CAWSHSAGTGGSANEKLFF.